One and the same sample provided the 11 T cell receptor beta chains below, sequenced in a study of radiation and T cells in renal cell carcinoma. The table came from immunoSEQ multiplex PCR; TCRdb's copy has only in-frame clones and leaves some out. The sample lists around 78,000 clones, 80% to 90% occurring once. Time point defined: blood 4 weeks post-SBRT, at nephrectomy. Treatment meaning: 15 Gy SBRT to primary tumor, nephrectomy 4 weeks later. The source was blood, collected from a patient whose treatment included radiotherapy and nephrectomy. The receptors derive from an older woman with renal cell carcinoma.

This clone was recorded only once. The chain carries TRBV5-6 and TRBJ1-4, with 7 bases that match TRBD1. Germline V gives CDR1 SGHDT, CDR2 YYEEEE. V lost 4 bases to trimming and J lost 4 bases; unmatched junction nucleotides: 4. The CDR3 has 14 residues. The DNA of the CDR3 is TGTGCCAGCAGCGCGGGACAGCTTAATGAAAAACTGTTTTTT. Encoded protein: CASSAGQLNEKLFF.

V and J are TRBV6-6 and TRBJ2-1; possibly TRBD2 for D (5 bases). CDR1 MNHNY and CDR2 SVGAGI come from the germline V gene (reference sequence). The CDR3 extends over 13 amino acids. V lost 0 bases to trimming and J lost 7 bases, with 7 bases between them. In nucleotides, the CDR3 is TGTGCCAGCAGTTACTCGACGGGGAATGAGCAGTTCTTC. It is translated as CASSYSTGNEQFF.

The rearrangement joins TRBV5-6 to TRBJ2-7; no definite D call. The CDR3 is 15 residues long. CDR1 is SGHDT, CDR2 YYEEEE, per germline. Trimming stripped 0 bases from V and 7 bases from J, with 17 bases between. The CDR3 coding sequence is TGTGCCAGCAGCTTGGTGGTCCGAACTACGCTGGAGCAGTACTTC. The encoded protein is CASSLVVRTTLEQYF.

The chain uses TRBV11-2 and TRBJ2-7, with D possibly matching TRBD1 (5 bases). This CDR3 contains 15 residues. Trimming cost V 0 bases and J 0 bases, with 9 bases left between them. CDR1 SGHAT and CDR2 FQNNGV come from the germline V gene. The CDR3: CASSLDVDTSYEQYF. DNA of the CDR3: TGTGCCAGCAGCTTAGATGTGGACACCTCCTACGAGCAGTACTTC.

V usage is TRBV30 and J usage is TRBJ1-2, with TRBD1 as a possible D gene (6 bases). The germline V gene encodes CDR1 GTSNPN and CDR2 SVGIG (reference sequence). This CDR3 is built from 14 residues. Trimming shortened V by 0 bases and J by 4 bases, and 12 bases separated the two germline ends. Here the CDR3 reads CAWSVQGGSYGYTF. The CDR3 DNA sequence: TGTGCCTGGAGTGTACAAGGGGGTTCCTATGGCTACACCTTC.

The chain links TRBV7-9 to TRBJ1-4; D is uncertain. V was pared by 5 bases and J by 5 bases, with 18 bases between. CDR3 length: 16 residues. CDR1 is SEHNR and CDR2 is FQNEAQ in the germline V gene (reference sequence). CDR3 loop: CASSPGQRRPNEKLFF. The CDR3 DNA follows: TGTGCCAGCAGCCCTGGCCAGCGGCGCCCAAATGAAAAACTGTTTTTT.

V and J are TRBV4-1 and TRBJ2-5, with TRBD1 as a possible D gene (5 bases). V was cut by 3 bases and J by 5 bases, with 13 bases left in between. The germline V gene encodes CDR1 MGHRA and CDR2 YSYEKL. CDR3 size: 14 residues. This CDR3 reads CASSQPRVRETQYF. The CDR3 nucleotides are TGCGCCAGCAGCCAGCCCAGGGTCCGGGAGACCCAGTACTTC.

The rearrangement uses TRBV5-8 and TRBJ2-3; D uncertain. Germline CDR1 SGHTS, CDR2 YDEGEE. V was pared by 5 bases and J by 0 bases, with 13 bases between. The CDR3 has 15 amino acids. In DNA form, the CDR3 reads TGTGCCAGCAGTTTCGGTCCAGCTAGCACAGATACGCAGTATTTT. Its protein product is CASSFGPASTDTQYF.

The CDR3 DNA follows: TGTGCCAGCAGTTCCCCCGGGATGAACACTGAAGCTTTCTTT. This gives the protein CASSSPGMNTEAFF. The chain recombines TRBV6-6 with TRBJ1-1, with D unclear. Trimming removed 4 bases from V and 0 bases from J, with 9 bases in between. CDR1 MNHNY and CDR2 SVGAGI come from the germline V gene (reference sequence). The CDR3 covers 14 residues.

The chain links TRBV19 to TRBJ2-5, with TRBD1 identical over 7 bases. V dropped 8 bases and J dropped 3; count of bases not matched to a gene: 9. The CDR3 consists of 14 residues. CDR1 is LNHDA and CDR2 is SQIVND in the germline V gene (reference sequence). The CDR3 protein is CASVTRDSEETQYF. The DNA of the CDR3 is TGTGCCAGTGTCACCCGGGACAGTGAAGAGACCCAGTACTTC.

The CDR3 bases are TGTGCCAGTAGTATGGCGCAGGGCTATGGCTACACCTTC. This encodes CASSMAQGYGYTF. The chain has TRBV19 and TRBJ1-2; D perhaps matches TRBD1 (5 bases). Trimming cost V 3 bases and J 4 bases, with 9 bases left between them. The germline V gene has CDR1 LNHDA and CDR2 SQIVND (reference sequence). The CDR3 totals 13 residues.